This TCR beta chain was recovered during a study of T-cell memory formation after mild COVID-19. Study information: There were largely donor-specific TCR clusters. General observations from the study: Memory cells collected pre-infection included some clones that later responded, suggesting cross-reactive memory joined. CD8+ contracting clones occupied EMRA, while CD4+ ones occupied mainly CM and EM.

Amplification by 5'RACE using constant-segment primers produced TCR alpha and TCR beta cDNA libraries that carried sample barcodes and UMIs. TCRdb ran MiXCR on the 5' RACE reads and lists one entry per CDR3 protein. The table has about 180,000 distinct CDR3 sequences, roughly 18% seen once; the top ten hold roughly 3.7%. A note on this clonotype: Its antigen is not identified.

The TCR was taken from a man between 18 and 35 years old who had mild COVID-19 (a few samples of this study predate the infection). Cell type and time point are not known. The sample comprised PBMCs or a T cell subset sorted from them (not recorded which).

The CDR3 loop is CASSPELSSPLHF. DNA for the CDR3: TGTGCCAGCTCACCGGAGTTAAGCTCACCCCTCCACTTT. The chain uses TRBV18 and TRBJ1-6; D ambiguous. This CDR3 is 13 amino acids long. CDR1 is KGHSH, CDR2 LQKENI, per germline. Trimming stripped 3 bases from V and 10 bases from J, with 10 bases between. Using reference TRBV18 and TRBJ1-6 for the parts outside the CDR3, the full variable domain is NAGVMQNPRHLVRRRGQEARLRCSPMKGHSHVYWYRQLPEEGLKFMVYLQKENIIDESGMPKERFSAEFPKEGPSILRIQQVVRGDSAAYFCASSPELSSPLHFGNGTRLTVT.